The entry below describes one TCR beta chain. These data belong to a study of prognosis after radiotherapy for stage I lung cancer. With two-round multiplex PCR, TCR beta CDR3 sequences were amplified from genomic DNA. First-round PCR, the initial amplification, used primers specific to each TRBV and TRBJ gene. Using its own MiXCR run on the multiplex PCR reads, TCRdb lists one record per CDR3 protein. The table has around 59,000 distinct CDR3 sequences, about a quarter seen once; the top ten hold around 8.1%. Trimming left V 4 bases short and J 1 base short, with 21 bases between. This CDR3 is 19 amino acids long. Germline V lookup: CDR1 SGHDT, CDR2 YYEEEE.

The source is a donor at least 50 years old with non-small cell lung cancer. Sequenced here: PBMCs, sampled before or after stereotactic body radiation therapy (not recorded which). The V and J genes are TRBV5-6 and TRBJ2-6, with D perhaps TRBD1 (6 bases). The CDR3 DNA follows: TGTGCCAGCAGCCACCCGTCAGGGGATTGGGGATCTGGGGCCAACGTCCTGACTTTC. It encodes CASSHPSGDWGSGANVLTF.